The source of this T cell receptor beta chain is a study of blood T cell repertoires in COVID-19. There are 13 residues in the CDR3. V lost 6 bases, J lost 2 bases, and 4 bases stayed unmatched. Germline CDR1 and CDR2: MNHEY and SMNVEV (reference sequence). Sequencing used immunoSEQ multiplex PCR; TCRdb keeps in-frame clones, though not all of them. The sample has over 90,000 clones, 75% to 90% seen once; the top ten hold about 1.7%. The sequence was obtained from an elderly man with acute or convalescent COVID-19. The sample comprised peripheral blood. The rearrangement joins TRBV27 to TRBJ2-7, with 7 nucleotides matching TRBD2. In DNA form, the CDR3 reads TGTGCCAGCAGGGGACTATCCGCCTACGAGCAGTACTTC. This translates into CASRGLSAYEQYF.